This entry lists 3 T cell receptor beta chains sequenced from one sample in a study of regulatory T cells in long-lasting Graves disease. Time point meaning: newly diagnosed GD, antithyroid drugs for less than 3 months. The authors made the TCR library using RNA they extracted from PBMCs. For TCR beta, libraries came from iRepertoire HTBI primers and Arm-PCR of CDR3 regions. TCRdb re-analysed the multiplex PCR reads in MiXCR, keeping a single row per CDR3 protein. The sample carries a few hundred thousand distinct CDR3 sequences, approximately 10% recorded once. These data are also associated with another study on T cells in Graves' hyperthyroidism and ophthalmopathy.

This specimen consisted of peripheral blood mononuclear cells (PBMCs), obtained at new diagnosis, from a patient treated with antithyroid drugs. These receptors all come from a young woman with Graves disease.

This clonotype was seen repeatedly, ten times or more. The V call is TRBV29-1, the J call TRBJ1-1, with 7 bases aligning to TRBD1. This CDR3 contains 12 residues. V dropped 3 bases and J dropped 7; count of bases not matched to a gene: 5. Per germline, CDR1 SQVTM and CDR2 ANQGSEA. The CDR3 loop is CSVEDRPHEAFF. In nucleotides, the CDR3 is TGCAGCGTTGAGGACAGGCCCCATGAAGCTTTCTTT. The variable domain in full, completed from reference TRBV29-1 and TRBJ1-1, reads SAVISQKPSRDICQRGTSLTIQCQVDSQVTMMFWYRQQPGQSLTLIATANQGSEATYESGFVIDKFPISRPNLTFSTLTVSNMSPEDSSIYLCSVEDRPHEAFFGQGTRLTVV.

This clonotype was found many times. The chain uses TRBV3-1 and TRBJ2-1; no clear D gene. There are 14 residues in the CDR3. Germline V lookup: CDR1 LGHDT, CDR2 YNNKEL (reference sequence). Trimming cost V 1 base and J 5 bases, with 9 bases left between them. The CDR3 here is CASSQARLNNEQFF. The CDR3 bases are TGTGCCAGCAGCCAAGCTAGGCTGAACAATGAGCAGTTCTTC.

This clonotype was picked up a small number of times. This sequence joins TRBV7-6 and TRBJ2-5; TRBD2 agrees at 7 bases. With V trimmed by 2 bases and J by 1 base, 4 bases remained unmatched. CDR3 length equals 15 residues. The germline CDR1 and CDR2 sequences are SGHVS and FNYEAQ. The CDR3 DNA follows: TGTGCCAGCAGCTTATTCGGGGGGATCCAAGAGACCCAGTACTTC. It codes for CASSLFGGIQETQYF.